The present entry profiles one T cell receptor (beta chain) with its context. Repertoires were generated with immunoSEQ multiplex PCR, while TCRdb's copy carries only in-frame clones and drops some. The table records 90,000 to 150,000 clones, under 95% of them present only once. The data were taken from a study of T cell changes during pregnancy in multiple sclerosis. Germline CDR1 and CDR2: SGHDT and YYEEEE. This CDR3 is built from 14 residues. The V end was cut by 0 bases, the J end by 10 bases, with 13 bases between. The chain is built from TRBV5-6 and TRBJ1-4, with D hard to call. The source was peripheral blood, collected before pregnancy. The receptor's source is a female donor with multiple sclerosis, enrolled in a pregnancy study. The CDR3 DNA follows: TGTGCCAGCAGCTTGGACACCAAACACCTAAAACTGTTTTTT. It translates to CASSLDTKHLKLFF.